This TCR beta chain stems from a study of OX40 agonist ivuxolimab in advanced cancers. Context from the whole study: Ivuxolimab, which targeted the costimulatory receptor OX40 (CD134), was an agonistic, fully human IgG2 monoclonal antibody. Intravenous ivuxolimab was administered to patients every 2 weeks at six dose levels: 0.01, 0.1, 0.3, 1.5, 3 and 10 mg/kg. Of the roughly 52 dose-escalation patients, hepatocellular carcinoma was present in approximately 20, melanoma in about 15, renal cell carcinoma in 9 and head and neck cancer in 9. A male proportion of roughly 80% and a mean age of approximately 62 years, ranging from about 23 to 90, were recorded for the dose-escalation cohort. Patients were allowed to have had prior anti-PD-1, anti-PD-L1 or anti-CTLA-4 therapy, and 40% of the dose-escalation patients had previously received checkpoint inhibitors. Partial responses occurred in three dose-escalation patients, of whom one had hepatocellular carcinoma and two had cutaneous melanoma. Peripheral TCRbeta sequencing aimed to test whether ivuxolimab altered TCR sequence diversity and caused clonal T-cell expansion. The paper describes the monotherapy dose-escalation part (N of about 55 patients) of the phase I trial of ivuxolimab. What the authors observed across the whole study: At doses from 0.1 to 3.0 mg/kg, clonal expansion was seen in both CD4+ and CD8+ blood T cells between baseline and week 6. After ivuxolimab, CD8+ T cells had more expanded clones than CD4+ T cells on average. Which antigens the clonally expanded peripheral T cells were specific for was not determined. In the 0.1-3.0 mg/kg groups, partial responders were among the patients with the lowest normalized peripheral clonal expansion, particularly in CD8+ T cells. Low levels of normalized T-cell clonal expansion were also seen in some patients who did not respond.

Genomic DNA was extracted from sorted cells for sequencing of the TCRbeta CDR3 region. TCRbeta CDR3 regions were sequenced using the immunoSEQ Assay. In TCRdb, the immuneACCESS table is reduced to in-frame sequences with V and J assigned. These tables do not hold every clone; where another copy was compared, an unresolved V gene accounts for under half, and the others remain unexplained. This sample holds 12,000 to 15,000 clones; roughly three quarters were observed only once. Of the sample, 15% to 20% is held by the ten largest clones. The trial excluded patients who had a history of autoimmune disease or were on systemic immunosuppression. Peripheral blood for TCR sequencing was drawn from every dose cohort at baseline, at cycle 4 day 1 and at cycle 7 day 1. The samples were drawn from a first-in-human, open-label, multicenter phase I dose-escalation trial of ivuxolimab. Adults with locally advanced or metastatic melanoma, renal cell carcinoma, hepatocellular carcinoma or head and neck squamous cell carcinoma were enrolled in the trial. Before TCR sequencing, CD4+ T cells and CD8+ T cells from peripheral blood were sorted into separate populations.

A note on this clone: Its antigen is not yet known. No base quality information exists; no much larger clone differs at one position.

The TCR was taken from an adult with an advanced solid tumor such as melanoma, head and neck, liver or kidney cancer. This specimen consisted of CD4+ or CD8+ T cells sorted from blood, obtained in a trial of the OX40 agonist ivuxolimab.

This receptor has the CDR3 CASSNQGQGLGQPQHF. The base sequence is TGTGCCAGCAGTAACCAAGGACAGGGGCTGGGTCAGCCCCAGCATTTT. The sequence is built from TRBV27 and TRBJ1-5; 9 central bases correspond to TRBD1. From the cysteine up to the phenylalanine, the CDR3 has a length of 16 residues. The only DNA kept is the CDR3, 48 bases in frame from the first base. The germline V gene (reference sequence) gives CDR1 as MNHEY and CDR2 as SMNVEV. V trim: 5 bases; J trim: 6 bases; unmatched bases: 11.